This T cell receptor beta chain was recorded in a study of cytomegalovirus exposure and HLA in healthy donors. On the study more broadly: The 120 or so validation repertoires used a platform that matched the one used for the roughly 700 first-cohort repertoires, as a later analysis reported.

Here immunoSEQ multiplex PCR was the method, and the copy in TCRdb shows in-frame clones only, minus some. This table holds 60,000 or so clones, about 94% found once. The V end was cut by 5 bases, the J end by 6 bases, with 16 bases between. CDR3 size: 15 residues. The germline gives CDR1 PRHDT, CDR2 FYEKMQ (reference sequence). The sequenced sample consisted of PBMCs. The sequence derives from a man between 18 and 35 years old in good health and CMV-seronegative. The V gene is TRBV13, the J gene TRBJ1-4; D gene uncertain. CDR3 sequence (DNA): TGTGCCAGCAGCGAAGACCGGGTCGGGGATGAAAAACTGTTTTTT. It encodes CASSEDRVGDEKLFF. Full variable domain (outside the CDR3, taken from reference TRBV13 and TRBJ1-4): AAGVIQSPRHLIKEKRETATLKCYPIPRHDTVYWYQQGPGQDPQFLISFYEKMQSDKGSIPDRFSAQQFSDYHSELNMSSLELGDSALYFCASSEDRVGDEKLFFGSGTQLSVL.